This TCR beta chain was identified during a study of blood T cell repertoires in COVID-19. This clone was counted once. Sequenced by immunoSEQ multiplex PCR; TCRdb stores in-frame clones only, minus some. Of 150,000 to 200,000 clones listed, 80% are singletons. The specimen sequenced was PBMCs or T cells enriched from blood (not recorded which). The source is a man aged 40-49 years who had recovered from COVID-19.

The CDR3: CASSPEDRGTDTQYF. The DNA of the CDR3 is TGTGCCAGCAGCCCCGAGGACAGGGGAACAGATACGCAGTATTTT. The chain employs TRBV7-9 and TRBJ2-3, with 9 bases aligning to TRBD1. The CDR3 consists of 15 residues. CDR1 is SEHNR, CDR2 FQNEAQ, per germline (reference sequence). V dropped 5 bases and J dropped 3; count of bases not matched to a gene: 6.